This entry lists 14 T cell receptor beta chains sequenced from one sample in a study of T cell repertoires in cytomegalovirus infection. In TCRdb, the reads were re-called with MiXCR into one record per CDR3 protein. Of approximately 170,000 distinct CDR3 sequences listed, more than 15% are singletons. The material sequenced was CD8+ T cells from PBMCs. These receptors were collected from a human donor in good health (CMV status not recorded). Some clones in this sample may be carry-over from other donors' samples.

The chain couples TRBV2 to TRBJ2-2; TRBD1 is a possible D gene (5 bases). V dropped 9 bases and J dropped 6 bases, with 20 bases sitting between them. CDR3 length: 15 amino acids. Germline values: CDR1 SNHLY, CDR2 FYNNEI. The CDR3 nucleotides read TGTGCCAGTAGAAACCCCGACAGCGTACCCGGGGAGCTGTTTTTT. Translating gives CASRNPDSVPGELFF.

V usage is TRBV10-2 and J usage is TRBJ1-2; D call uncertain. With 3 bases removed from V and 4 bases from J, the gap between germline ends came to 12 bases. The germline V gene encodes CDR1 WSHSY and CDR2 SAAADI. The CDR3 runs 14 residues. The CDR3 loop is CASSDTPRVYGYTF. DNA for the CDR3: TGCGCCAGCAGTGATACACCCCGAGTCTATGGCTACACCTTC.

This clonotype was recorded a few times. V and J are TRBV11-3 and TRBJ2-1; TRBD2 matches 13 bases. The CDR3 extends over 15 amino acids. Looked up from germline, CDR1 is SGHNT and CDR2 is YENEEA. Trimming removed 5 bases from V and 6 bases from J; junction bases left unmatched: 4. The chain's CDR3 is CASSLTSGRINEQFF. As DNA, the CDR3 is TGTGCCAGCAGCCTGACTAGCGGGAGGATCAATGAGCAGTTCTTC.

V gene TRBV20-1 combines with J gene TRBJ2-5, with TRBD1 identical over 10 bases. Germline lookup yields CDR1 DFQATT and CDR2 SNEGSKA (reference sequence). This CDR3 is built from 16 residues. V shed 2 bases and J 2 bases; nucleotides not matched to a gene: 8. CDR3 region: CSARIRDRGRQETQYF. CDR3 in DNA: TGCAGTGCTAGAATCCGGGACAGGGGACGTCAAGAGACCCAGTACTTC.

The J gene is TRBJ2-5, the V gene TRBV4-1, with D possibly being TRBD2 (6 bases). Germline V gives CDR1 MGHRA, CDR2 YSYEKL. The CDR3 is made up of 13 amino acids. Between the trimmed V and J ends, which lost 3 bases and 3 bases, there was a span of 8 bases. CDR3 nucleotides: TGCGCCAGCAGCCAGGAGGGGAAAGAGACCCAGTACTTC. Protein product: CASSQEGKETQYF.

In its sample, this clonotype was seen many times. The chain links TRBV7-8 to TRBJ2-7, with unresolved D. The CDR3 runs to 11 residues. Looked up from germline, CDR1 is SGHVS and CDR2 is FQNEAQ. Trimming cost V 5 bases and J 2 bases, with 4 bases left between them. CDR3 amino acids: CASSPTYEQYF. In nucleotides, the CDR3 is TGTGCCAGCAGCCCGACCTACGAGCAGTACTTC.

This clonotype was counted between two and nine times. The rearrangement joins TRBV6-1 to TRBJ1-1, with a possible D match to TRBD1 (6 bases). V was shortened by 5 bases and J by 4 bases, with 17 bases between the two germline ends. Germline V lookup: CDR1 MNHNS, CDR2 SASEGT. The CDR3 is made up of 15 amino acids. For the CDR3, the DNA is TGTGCCAGCAGTAAAGGGACACTGGATGGCACTGAAGCTTTCTTT. Residues: CASSKGTLDGTEAFF.

This clonotype was seen only a few times. The rearrangement links TRBV29-1 to TRBJ2-1, with TRBD1 as a possible D gene (6 bases). Looked up from germline, CDR1 is SQVTM and CDR2 is ANQGSEA. V was clipped by 1 base and J by 3 bases, with 16 bases between them. The CDR3 loop spans 16 amino acids. The CDR3 DNA reads as TGCAGCGTTGAAGGTGCGGGCAGGGGTGTCTACAATGAGCAGTTCTTC. Protein sequence: CSVEGAGRGVYNEQFF.

This clonotype has at least ten counts. The chain joins TRBV6-2 or TRBV6-3 to TRBJ2-4; 9 bases match TRBD2. This CDR3 contains 16 residues. V trimming: 0 bases; J trimming: 2 bases; junction bases outside the gene matches: 2. Germline V gene data show CDR1 as MNHEY and CDR2 as SVGEGT. CDR3: CASSYSTSGTKNIQYF. The CDR3 coding sequence is TGTGCCAGCAGTTACTCGACTAGCGGAACCAAAAACATTCAGTACTTC.

CDR3 sequence reads: CASSPLPGGNEQFF. In nucleotides, the CDR3 is TGTGCCAGCAGCCCCTTGCCCGGGGGGAATGAGCAGTTCTTC. This rearrangement joins TRBV7-3 to TRBJ2-1, with 7 bases fitting TRBD2. This CDR3 spans 14 amino acids. The germline V gene encodes CDR1 SGHTA and CDR2 FQGTGA. Unmatched junction bases numbered 8, after V lost 5 bases and J lost 7 bases. Filled out from reference TRBV7-3 and TRBJ2-1, the complete variable domain reads GAGVSQTPSNKVTEKGKYVELRCDPISGHTALYWYRQSLGQGPEFLIYFQGTGAADDSGLPNDRFFAVRPEGSVSTLKIQRTERGDSAVYLCASSPLPGGNEQFFGPGTRLTVL.

This clonotype was seen many times. The V call is TRBV11-2, the J call TRBJ2-2; perhaps TRBD1 as D (6 bases). This CDR3 contains 19 residues. Germline V gene lookup returns CDR1 SGHAT and CDR2 FQNNGV. Trimming pared 5 bases from V and 5 bases from J, leaving 27 bases between. Here the CDR3 reads CASSRLNPGWQGKTGELFF. Here the CDR3 DNA reads TGTGCCAGCAGCCGTTTAAACCCCGGATGGCAGGGGAAGACCGGGGAGCTGTTTTTT.

This sequence joins TRBV29-1 and TRBJ2-7, with D possibly matching TRBD1 (5 bases). Trimming removed 4 bases at V and 2 bases at J, with 9 bases between. From germline, CDR1 is SQVTM and CDR2 ANQGSEA. This CDR3 is 12 amino acids long. CDR3 nucleotides: TGCAGCGTTGCGGACACCACCTACGAGCAGTACTTC. This gives the protein CSVADTTYEQYF.

The V and J genes are TRBV6-2 or TRBV6-3 and TRBJ2-7, with 10 bases identical to TRBD1. V trimming: 6 bases; J trimming: 4 bases; junction bases outside the gene matches: 9. The germline V gene has CDR1 MNHEY and CDR2 SVGEGT. There are 15 residues in the CDR3. CDR3 nucleotide sequence: TGTGCCAGCAGCTTACCCGGACAGGGGGTTTACGAGCAGTACTTC. Translation gives CASSLPGQGVYEQYF.

This clonotype was recorded many times. The chain has TRBV6-1 and TRBJ1-4; D is perhaps TRBD1 (6 bases). Per the germline V gene, CDR1 is MNHNS and CDR2 is SASEGT. Trimming took 5 bases from V and 5 from J, leaving 12 bases between them. This CDR3 has 14 amino acids. CDR3 protein: CASSSGQKNEKLFF. The CDR3 region has the DNA TGTGCCAGCAGTTCTGGACAGAAGAATGAAAAACTGTTTTTT.